This TCR beta chain was identified in a study of graft-versus-host responses after intestinal transplantation. Looking at the study overall: Recipients were given multivisceral, liver-intestinal, or isolated intestinal transplants.

A note on this clone: The antigen is undetermined.

The protocol was immunoSEQ multiplex PCR, while the TCRdb copy is restricted to in-frame clones and leaves out a portion. The sample lists over 100,000 clones, roughly 91% occurring once. The V and J ends lost 2 bases and 5 bases, in that order; junction bases with no gene match: 7. Germline V gene lookup returns CDR1 LNHNV and CDR2 YYDKDF (reference sequence). This CDR3 has 15 residues. Sequencing used unstimulated CD4+ T cells sorted from spleen or lymph node cells, obtained before intestinal transplant. The rearrangement uses TRBV15 and TRBJ2-5, with 8 nucleotides matching TRBD1. This clonotype was sampled from a human donor who received an intestinal transplant. This chain's CDR3 is CATSRLRTGYETQYF. The CDR3 coding sequence is TGTGCCACCAGCAGACTAAGGACAGGGTATGAGACCCAGTACTTC.